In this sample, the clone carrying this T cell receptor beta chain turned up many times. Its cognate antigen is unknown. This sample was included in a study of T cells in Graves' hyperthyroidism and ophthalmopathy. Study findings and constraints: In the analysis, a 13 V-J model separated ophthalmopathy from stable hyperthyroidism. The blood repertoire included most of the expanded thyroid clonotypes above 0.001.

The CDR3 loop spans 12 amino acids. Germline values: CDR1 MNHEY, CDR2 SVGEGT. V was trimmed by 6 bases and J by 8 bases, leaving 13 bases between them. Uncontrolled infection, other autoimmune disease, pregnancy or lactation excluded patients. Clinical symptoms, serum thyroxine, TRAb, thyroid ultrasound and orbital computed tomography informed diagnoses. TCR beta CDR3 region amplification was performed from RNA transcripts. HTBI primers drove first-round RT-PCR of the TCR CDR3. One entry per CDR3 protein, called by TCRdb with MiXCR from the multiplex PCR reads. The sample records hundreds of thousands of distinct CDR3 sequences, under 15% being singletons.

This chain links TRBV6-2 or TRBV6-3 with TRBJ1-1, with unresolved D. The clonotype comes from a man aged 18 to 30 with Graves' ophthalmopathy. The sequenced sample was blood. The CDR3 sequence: CASRKTELEAFF. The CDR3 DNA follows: TGTGCCAGCAGGAAAACAGAACTCGAAGCTTTCTTT.